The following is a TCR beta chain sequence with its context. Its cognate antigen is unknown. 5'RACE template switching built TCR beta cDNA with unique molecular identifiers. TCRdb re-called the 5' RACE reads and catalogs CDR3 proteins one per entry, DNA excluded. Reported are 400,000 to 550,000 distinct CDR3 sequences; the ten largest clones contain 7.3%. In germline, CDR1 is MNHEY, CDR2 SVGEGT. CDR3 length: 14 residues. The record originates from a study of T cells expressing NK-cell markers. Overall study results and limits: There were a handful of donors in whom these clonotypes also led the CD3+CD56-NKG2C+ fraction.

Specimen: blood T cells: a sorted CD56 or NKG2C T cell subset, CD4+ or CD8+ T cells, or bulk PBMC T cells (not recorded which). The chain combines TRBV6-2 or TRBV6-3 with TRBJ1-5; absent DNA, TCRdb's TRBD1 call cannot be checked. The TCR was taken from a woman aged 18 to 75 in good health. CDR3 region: CASGGQGGYQPQHF.